What follows are 29 T cell receptor beta chains derived from one specimen sequenced in a study of regulatory T cells in long-lasting Graves disease. TCR beta libraries were built with iRepertoire HTBI primers and Arm-PCR of CDR3 regions. From the multiplex PCR reads, TCRdb called clonotypes with MiXCR, one entry per CDR3 protein. The table has approximately 400,000 distinct CDR3 sequences, 23% seen once. The time point here: persistent/refractory GD, antithyroid drugs over 5 years with positive TRAb. PBMC-derived RNA was used for the TCR library. The specimen comprised peripheral blood mononuclear cells (PBMCs), sampled when the disease was refractory, from a patient treated with antithyroid drugs. Receptor source: a female donor with Graves disease.

This clonotype was recorded a few times. The rearrangement uses TRBV10-3 and TRBJ2-1; perhaps D is TRBD1 or TRBD2 (5 bases each). Germline V CDR1 and CDR2: ENHRY, SYGVKD. This CDR3 has 16 residues. V lost 7 bases and J lost 6, with 22 bases in between. The CDR3 reads CAIKAYSAQTGNEQFF. The CDR3, as DNA: TGTGCCATCAAAGCATATAGCGCGCAAACAGGCAATGAGCAGTTCTTC.

This clonotype was counted between two and nine times. The CDR3: CASSLYTANTGELFF. The CDR3 coding sequence is TGTGCCAGCAGTTTGTATACAGCGAACACCGGGGAGCTGTTTTTT. V is TRBV28 and J is TRBJ2-2; D is uncertain. Germline values: CDR1 MDHEN, CDR2 SYDVKM. Trimming took 3 bases from V and 0 from J, leaving 8 bases between them. The CDR3 extends over 15 amino acids.

This chain connects TRBV6-5 to TRBJ2-3; perhaps TRBD1 as D (5 bases). The CDR3 consists of 17 residues. Germline CDR1 and CDR2: MNHEY and SVGAGI. Trimming removed 0 bases at V and 4 bases at J, with 17 bases between. The CDR3 loop is CASSYSRTGSVPDTQYF. The DNA of the CDR3 is TGTGCCAGCAGTTACTCGAGAACAGGTTCCGTCCCAGATACGCAGTATTTT.

The chain uses TRBV4-3 and TRBJ1-4; 7 bases are shared with TRBD1. The CDR3 sequence is 15 residues long. Losses at the gene ends were 1 base for V and 3 bases for J; bases not matched to a gene: 2. Germline V gene lookup returns CDR1 LGHNA and CDR2 YSLEER. In DNA form, the CDR3 reads TGCGCCAGCAGCCAAGGGCAGGGGGCTAATGAAAAACTGTTTTTT. Translated, it gives CASSQGQGANEKLFF.

This clonotype was picked up many times. J is TRBJ2-5 and V is TRBV20-1, with D perhaps TRBD2 (5 bases). Germline lookup yields CDR1 DFQATT and CDR2 SNEGSKA (reference sequence). V was clipped by 0 bases and J by 2 bases, with 10 bases between them. The CDR3 contains 14 residues. The CDR3 nucleotides read TGCAGTGCTAGAGATTGGAGGAAGCAAGAGACCCAGTACTTC. This translates into CSARDWRKQETQYF.

The rearrangement joins TRBV11-1 to TRBJ2-1, with 8 nucleotides matching TRBD2. Trimming cost V 4 bases and J 0 bases; bases outside gene matches: 20. Germline V gene data show CDR1 as SGHAT and CDR2 as FQDESV (reference sequence). The CDR3 contains 21 residues. The CDR3 sequence: CASSSAGEREWWRSSYNEQFF. The CDR3 region has the DNA TGTGCCAGCAGCTCGGCGGGGGAGCGGGAGTGGTGGCGGAGCTCCTACAATGAGCAGTTCTTC.

This clonotype was picked up a small number of times. The rearrangement uses TRBV19 and TRBJ2-7; 7 nucleotides line up with TRBD1. Germline V gives CDR1 LNHDA, CDR2 SQIVND (reference sequence). There are 15 residues in the CDR3. After removal of 0 bases from V and 0 bases from J, the junction contained 2 bases not matched to a gene. DNA for the CDR3: TGTGCCAGTAGTATAGAAACAGGGGCCTCCTACGAGCAGTACTTC. This sequence encodes CASSIETGASYEQYF. The whole variable domain, filled in from reference TRBV19 and TRBJ2-7, reads DGGITQSPKYLFRKEGQNVTLSCEQNLNHDAMYWYRQDPGQGLRLIYYSQIVNDFQKGDIAEGYSVSREKKESFPLTVTSAQKNPTAFYLCASSIETGASYEQYFGPGTRLTVT.

The V gene is TRBV19, the J gene TRBJ1-4; D remains ambiguous. Germline V gives CDR1 LNHDA, CDR2 SQIVND (reference sequence). The length of the CDR3 is 14 residues. V dropped 3 bases and J dropped 7 bases, with 12 bases sitting between them. The chain's CDR3 is CASSMEEGVEKLFF. In nucleotides, the CDR3 is TGTGCCAGTAGTATGGAAGAGGGCGTTGAAAAACTGTTTTTT.

This clonotype was detected a few times. This chain uses TRBV28 with TRBJ1-1; D is uncertain. The V end lost 5 bases, the J end lost 1 base, and 11 bases lay between the germline ends. CDR1 is MDHEN, CDR2 SYDVKM, per germline. The CDR3 loop spans 14 amino acids. The CDR3 DNA sequence: TGTGCCAGCAGTCTATTACTCGAGAACACTGAAGCTTTCTTT. This codes for CASSLLLENTEAFF.

With respect to this clonotype: This sequence may be a read error, since a much larger clone differs from it by one base. This chain connects TRBV27 to TRBJ2-4, with a weak D call TRBD2 (5 bases). This CDR3 spans 16 amino acids. Trimming took off 2 bases at V and 1 base at J, with 12 bases between the two ends. Germline assignment: CDR1 MNHEY and CDR2 SMNVEV (reference sequence). CDR3 amino acids: CASSLLGSSAKNIQYF. The CDR3 DNA reads as TGTGCCAGCAGTTTACTGGGGAGCTCCGCCAAAAACATTCAGTACTTC.

This clonotype was seen a single time. The genes are TRBV5-6 and TRBJ2-2, with 8 bases identical to TRBD1. With 4 bases clipped from V and 3 bases from J, the junction kept 5 bases outside the gene matches. CDR3 size: 15 residues. CDR1 and CDR2 from the germline V gene are SGHDT and YYEEEE. The CDR3 DNA follows: TGTGCCAGCAGCCCGGACAGGGTTGACACCGGGGAGCTGTTTTTT. Translated, it gives CASSPDRVDTGELFF.

This clonotype came up a few times. The V call is TRBV12-3 or TRBV12-4, the J call TRBJ2-7, with D tentatively TRBD1 (6 bases). The CDR3 has 14 residues. The V gene lost 6 bases and the J gene lost 3 bases, with 15 bases spanning the gap. CDR3 residues: CASRYFGQNYEQYF. The CDR3 DNA reads as TGTGCCAGCAGGTACTTTGGACAGAACTACGAGCAGTACTTC.

The rearrangement joins TRBV28 to TRBJ2-2, with D tentatively TRBD2 (6 bases). CDR1 is MDHEN and CDR2 is SYDVKM in the germline V gene. Trimming took off 0 bases at V and 0 bases at J, with 11 bases between the two ends. The CDR3 is made up of 17 amino acids. DNA for the CDR3: TGTGCCAGCAGTTTATGGCGGGACTCCTCGAACACCGGGGAGCTGTTTTTT. Its translation is CASSLWRDSSNTGELFF.

The V gene is TRBV12-3 or TRBV12-4, the J gene TRBJ2-7; 7 nucleotides line up with TRBD2. V was pared by 6 bases and J by 7 bases, with 15 bases of the junction left unmatched. This CDR3 has 15 residues. The CDR3 loop is CASSPYETSIWEQYF. DNA of the CDR3: TGTGCCAGCAGCCCTTACGAGACTAGCATCTGGGAGCAGTACTTC.

This clonotype appeared a few times. V is TRBV20-1 and J is TRBJ2-5; 9 bases match TRBD2. The CDR3 spans 14 residues. V lost 4 bases and J lost 4; bases outside the gene matches: 7. Germline V gene sequence: CDR1 DFQATT, CDR2 SNEGSKA (reference sequence). The CDR3 nucleotides are TGCAGTGCTACTGGACTAGCGTTGAGAGAGACCCAGTACTTC. Its translation is CSATGLALRETQYF.

This clonotype was observed a few times. The chain carries TRBV7-3 and TRBJ2-1, with unresolved D. Deletions cut 5 bases from V and 10 bases from J, with 15 bases between. The germline V gene encodes CDR1 SGHTA and CDR2 FQGTGA. The CDR3 totals 13 residues. This chain's CDR3 is CASSPPQTNEQFF. The CDR3 DNA is TGTGCCAGCAGCCCGCCTCAGACGAACGAGCAGTTCTTC. Combining the CDR3 with reference TRBV7-3 and TRBJ2-1 gives the whole variable domain GAGVSQTPSNKVTEKGKYVELRCDPISGHTALYWYRQSLGQGPEFLIYFQGTGAADDSGLPNDRFFAVRPEGSVSTLKIQRTERGDSAVYLCASSPPQTNEQFFGPGTRLTVL.

As concerns this clonotype: A read error may account for a junction end that differs from germline. J is TRBJ1-5 and V is TRBV5-6; D not certain. This CDR3 has 16 amino acids. Germline V gene data show CDR1 as SGHDT and CDR2 as YYEEEE. In nucleotides, the CDR3 is TGTGCCAGCAGCTTTGGCTCCCGTTATAGCGATCAGCCCCAGCATTTT. Translating it yields CASSFGSRYSDQPQHF.

This clonotype showed up many times. The chain is built from TRBV7-8 and TRBJ2-1, with a weak D call TRBD2 (5 bases). This CDR3 is 16 amino acids long. The germline CDR1 and CDR2 sequences are SGHVS and FQNEAQ. V was shortened by 5 bases and J by 0 bases, with 14 bases between the two germline ends. The CDR3 loop reads CASSLRTASSYNEQFF. The CDR3 nucleotides are TGTGCCAGCAGCCTCCGGACTGCGAGCTCCTACAATGAGCAGTTCTTC. Supplemented by reference TRBV7-8 and TRBJ2-1, the full variable domain reads GAGVSQSPRYKVAKRGQDVALRCDPISGHVSLFWYQQALGQGPEFLTYFQNEAQLDKSGLPSDRFFAERPEGSVSTLKIQRTQQEDSAVYLCASSLRTASSYNEQFFGPGTRLTVL.

This clonotype was seen only a few times. The chain recombines TRBV28 with TRBJ1-3, with TRBD1 as a possible D gene (6 bases). Germline assignment: CDR1 MDHEN and CDR2 SYDVKM. This CDR3 contains 16 residues. Trimming cost V 5 bases and J 0 bases, with 14 bases left between them. The CDR3 DNA sequence: TGTGCCAGCAGTCCGACGGGGGCTAGCTCTGGAAACACCATATATTTT. The encoded protein is CASSPTGASSGNTIYF.

This clonotype showed up just a few times. The CDR3 here is CASSTKIRLTTSGPSYEQYF. The CDR3 DNA follows: TGTGCCAGCAGTACAAAAATTAGACTGACGACTAGCGGGCCCTCCTACGAGCAGTACTTC. V usage is TRBV6-1 and J usage is TRBJ2-7, with 10 bases that match TRBD2. Germline assignment: CDR1 MNHNS and CDR2 SASEGT. CDR3 length: 20 amino acids. J lost 0 bases, V lost 5 bases, and 19 bases had no gene match.

Only a few counts were recorded for this clonotype. V gene TRBV10-3 combines with J gene TRBJ1-1; the D gene is possibly TRBD1 (6 bases). This CDR3 region has 13 residues. Per germline, CDR1 ENHRY and CDR2 SYGVKD. Trimming removed 3 bases from V and 5 bases from J, with 10 bases in between. DNA for the CDR3: TGTGCCATCAGTGACAGGGGTCGGACTGAAGCTTTCTTT. Translation: CAISDRGRTEAFF.

The J gene is TRBJ1-2, the V gene TRBV30; D gene ambiguous. Between the trimmed V and J ends, which lost 0 bases and 0 bases, there was a span of 14 bases. Germline CDR1 and CDR2: GTSNPN and SVGIG (reference sequence). The CDR3 contains 16 residues. CDR3 region: CAWSVHSGLANYGYTF. CDR3 in DNA: TGTGCCTGGAGTGTACATTCAGGTCTTGCTAACTATGGCTACACCTTC. The full variable domain, with the rest looked up from reference TRBV30 and TRBJ1-2, is SQTIHQWPATLVQPVGSPLSLECTVEGTSNPNLYWYRQAAGRGLQLLFYSVGIGQISSEVPQNLSASRPQDRQFILSSKKLLLSDSGFYLCAWSVHSGLANYGYTFGSGTRLTVV.

In this sample, this clonotype turned up many times. The rearrangement joins TRBV28 to TRBJ1-3, with D possibly matching TRBD1 (6 bases). Germline loops: CDR1 MDHEN, CDR2 SYDVKM. V dropped 10 bases and J dropped 3 bases, with 16 bases sitting between them. The CDR3 extends over 14 amino acids. CDR3 bases: TGTGCCACCCAACAGGGACTAAGTGGAAACACCATATATTTT. It translates to CATQQGLSGNTIYF.

The rearrangement joins TRBV7-2 to TRBJ2-2, with 7 bases identical to TRBD1. V was pared by 4 bases and J by 9 bases, with 5 bases of the junction left unmatched. Germline assignment: CDR1 SGHTA and CDR2 FQGNSA. The length of the CDR3 is 13 residues. CDR3 residues: CASSSRQGWELFF. The CDR3 DNA is TGTGCCAGCAGCTCAAGACAGGGATGGGAGCTGTTTTTT.

This clonotype was seen a few times. The chain carries TRBV6-2 or TRBV6-3 and TRBJ1-1, with 7 bases matching TRBD1. V shed 2 bases and J 0 bases; nucleotides not matched to a gene: 3. The CDR3 has 15 amino acids. Germline-derived CDR1 and CDR2 are MNHEY and SVGEGT. This CDR3 is CASSYAGQMNTEAFF. CDR3 nucleotide sequence: TGTGCCAGCAGTTACGCGGGACAGATGAACACTGAAGCTTTCTTT.

About this clonotype itself: A much larger clone sits a single nucleotide away, making a read error possible. The chain carries TRBV2 and TRBJ2-5; 7 bases are shared with TRBD2. The CDR3 spans 14 residues. CDR1 SNHLY and CDR2 FYNNEI come from the germline V gene. With V trimmed by 2 bases and J by 6 bases, 6 bases remained unmatched. In nucleotides, the CDR3 is TGTGCCAGCAGTGAAATAGGGAGGGGCAAGACCCAGTACTTC. Translation gives CASSEIGRGKTQYF. The whole variable domain, filled in from reference TRBV2 and TRBJ2-5, reads EPEVTQTPSHQVTQMGQEVILRCVPISNHLYFYWYRQILGQKVEFLVSFYNNEISEKSEIFDDQFSVERPDGSNFTLKIRSTKLEDSAMYFCASSEIGRGKTQYFGPGTRLLVL.

This clonotype was counted many times. The CDR3 sequence is CASSYSRSVKQYF. The DNA for the CDR3 is TGTGCCAGCAGTTACTCGCGGTCCGTGAAGCAGTACTTC. The rearrangement links TRBV6-5 to TRBJ2-7; unclear D gene. This CDR3 spans 13 amino acids. Per the germline V gene, CDR1 is MNHEY and CDR2 is SVGAGI. Between the trimmed V and J ends, which lost 0 bases and 8 bases, there was a span of 11 bases.

This clonotype has a handful of counts. CDR3 DNA sequence: TGTGCCAGCAGTTTAAGATATAACGATGCGCAGGGGGCGCATGAGCAGTACTTC. Translation: CASSLRYNDAQGAHEQYF. The V call is TRBV12-3 or TRBV12-4, the J call TRBJ2-7; 8 bases align to TRBD1. Trimming took 2 bases from V and 7 from J; bases not matched to a gene: 19. The CDR3 totals 18 residues.

This clonotype was seen only a few times. V gene TRBV27 combines with J gene TRBJ2-4, with D unclear. This CDR3 is built from 13 residues. The V gene's germline CDR1 is MNHEY and CDR2 SMNVEV (reference sequence). Trimming pared 9 bases from V and 9 bases from J, leaving 18 bases between. The CDR3 protein is CARPAPAVFIQYF. For the CDR3, the DNA is TGTGCCAGACCCGCCCCGGCCGTATTCATTCAGTACTTC.